One sample yielded the 19 T cell receptor beta chains listed below, sequenced in a study of blood T cell repertoires in COVID-19. Assay used: immunoSEQ multiplex PCR; TCRdb lists only in-frame clones, some missing. The sample holds some 200,000 clones, 80% to 90% seen once. Source material: PBMCs or T cells enriched from blood (not recorded which). These receptors were collected from a woman aged 18-30 years who had recovered from COVID-19.

The chain uses TRBV19 and TRBJ1-2, with 9 bases that match TRBD1. The CDR3 extends over 14 amino acids. The ends lost 5 bases at V and 8 bases at J; junction bases unmatched: 9. The germline V gene has CDR1 LNHDA and CDR2 SQIVND (reference sequence). CDR3 region: CASSPPGQGPGYTF. The CDR3 DNA sequence: TGTGCCAGTAGTCCCCCGGGACAGGGTCCCGGCTACACCTTC.

The chain is built from TRBV5-1 and TRBJ2-7; a possible D gene is TRBD1 (5 bases). The CDR3 contains 15 residues. The V end was cut by 0 bases, the J end by 7 bases, with 17 bases between. Germline CDR1 and CDR2: SGHRS and YFSETQ. The CDR3 reads CASSLGAGSLREQYF. CDR3 in DNA: TGCGCCAGCAGCTTGGGGGCAGGGTCTCTTAGGGAGCAGTACTTC.

V is TRBV12-5 and J is TRBJ2-7, with TRBD2 matching 7 bases. Germline trimming cut 7 bases from V and 4 bases from J; bases unmatched to any gene: 13. The CDR3 is made up of 15 amino acids. Germline lookup yields CDR1 LGHNT and CDR2 FRNRAP. The CDR3 here is CASAWGGGERYEQYF. The CDR3 DNA reads TGTGCTAGTGCCTGGGGGGGTGGGGAAAGGTACGAGCAGTACTTC.

The rearrangement joins TRBV7-7 to TRBJ1-4; D is perhaps TRBD1 (5 bases). Germline values: CDR1 SSHAT, CDR2 FNYEAQ (reference sequence). Trimming removed 6 bases at V and 7 bases at J, with 18 bases between. This CDR3 is 15 amino acids long. The CDR3 sequence: CASSETPGVSEKLFF. The CDR3 DNA sequence: TGTGCCAGCAGTGAAACGCCGGGGGTTAGTGAAAAACTGTTTTTT.

The V and J genes are TRBV3-1 (or the pseudogene TRBV3-2) and TRBJ2-1; 13 bases match TRBD2. The CDR3 extends over 18 amino acids. V lost 4 bases and J lost 4; bases outside the gene matches: 10. The V gene's germline CDR1 is LGHDT and CDR2 YNNKEL (reference sequence). The CDR3 reads CASSPRGLAGRGYNEQFF. For the CDR3, the DNA is TGTGCCAGCAGCCCTAGGGGACTAGCGGGGCGTGGATACAATGAGCAGTTCTTC.

This chain links TRBV6-6 with TRBJ1-5; D is unclear. The CDR3 is 15 residues long. The V gene lost 4 bases and the J gene lost 3 bases, with 13 bases spanning the gap. Germline V CDR1 and CDR2: MNHNY, SVGAGI (reference sequence). CDR3 residues: CASSLTDRPNQPQHF. The CDR3 region has the DNA TGTGCCAGCAGTTTGACTGACCGACCCAATCAGCCCCAGCATTTT.

The chain has TRBV27 and TRBJ2-7, with 12 bases that match TRBD1. There are 14 residues in the CDR3. Germline CDR1 MNHEY, CDR2 SMNVEV (reference sequence). V shed 8 bases, J shed 5 bases, and the junction held 7 bases outside the gene matches. The CDR3 loop reads CASASGTGGHEQYF. Written as DNA, the CDR3 is TGTGCCAGCGCTTCGGGGACAGGGGGCCACGAGCAGTACTTC.

The rearrangement links TRBV3-1 (or the pseudogene TRBV3-2) to TRBJ2-2; D remains ambiguous. The germline V and J ends were trimmed by 6 bases and 6 bases, with 8 bases remaining between them. This CDR3 has 12 residues. Germline values: CDR1 LGHDT, CDR2 YNNKEL (reference sequence). The CDR3 region has the DNA TGTGCCAGCAGACTTTCCCCCGGGGAGCTGTTTTTT. This gives the protein CASRLSPGELFF.

This clone has a handful of counts. The rearrangement joins TRBV19 to TRBJ2-6; no clear D gene. Per the germline V gene, CDR1 is LNHDA and CDR2 is SQIVND (reference sequence). Trimming shortened V by 3 bases and J by 4 bases, and 4 bases separated the two germline ends. This CDR3 contains 13 residues. The CDR3: CASSISGANVLTF. CDR3 coding DNA: TGTGCCAGTAGTATTTCAGGGGCCAACGTCCTGACTTTC.

The rearrangement uses TRBV7-8 and TRBJ2-7; the match to TRBD1 covers 7 bases. The germline V gene encodes CDR1 SGHVS and CDR2 FQNEAQ. This CDR3 spans 13 amino acids. The ends lost 5 bases at V and 6 bases at J; junction bases unmatched: 7. DNA for the CDR3: TGTGCCAGCAGCCAACGGGACAGCGGCGAGCAGTACTTC. It encodes CASSQRDSGEQYF.

V and J are TRBV4-1 and TRBJ1-4; no reliable D call. Germline CDR1 reads MGHRA; CDR2 reads YSYEKL. V was clipped by 1 base and J by 5 bases, with 11 bases between them. CDR3 length equals 15 residues. The CDR3 loop reads CASSQVPAGNEKLFF. CDR3 DNA: TGCGCCAGCAGCCAAGTTCCGGCAGGAAATGAAAAACTGTTTTTT.

The CDR3 sequence: CASSEALFYEQYF. CDR3 in DNA: TGTGCCAGCAGTGAAGCGTTATTCTACGAGCAGTACTTC. The rearrangement joins TRBV2 to TRBJ2-7; D is unclear. V was shortened by 0 bases and J by 3 bases, with 6 bases between the two germline ends. Germline V lookup: CDR1 SNHLY, CDR2 FYNNEI. This CDR3 has 13 residues. Variable domain in full (rest from reference TRBV2 and TRBJ2-7): EPEVTQTPSHQVTQMGQEVILRCVPISNHLYFYWYRQILGQKVEFLVSFYNNEISEKSEIFDDQFSVERPDGSNFTLKIRSTKLEDSAMYFCASSEALFYEQYFGPGTRLTVT.

This clone has a handful of counts. The rearrangement links TRBV18 to TRBJ1-2, with TRBD1 as a possible D gene (6 bases). This CDR3 spans 14 amino acids. CDR1 KGHSH and CDR2 LQKENI come from the germline V gene. With 0 bases removed from V and 4 bases from J, the gap between germline ends came to 9 bases. CDR3 coding DNA: TGTGCCAGCTCACCACCACAGGGTAGCTATGGCTACACCTTC. Translating gives CASSPPQGSYGYTF.

The genes are TRBV9 and TRBJ1-1; 7 nucleotides line up with TRBD1. The V segment lost 1 base and the J segment 10 bases; nucleotides outside the gene matches: 13. CDR1 and CDR2 from the germline V gene are SGDLS and YYNGEE. The CDR3 has 15 residues. CDR3 residues: CASSVTINSEGAAFF. For the CDR3, the DNA is TGTGCCAGCAGCGTAACCATTAATTCGGAGGGGGCAGCTTTCTTT.

The rearrangement links TRBV5-1 to TRBJ2-7; D not resolved. The CDR3 has 15 residues. The germline gives CDR1 SGHRS, CDR2 YFSETQ. The V and J ends lost 4 bases and 5 bases respectively, with 19 bases between them. The CDR3, as DNA: TGCGCCAGCAGCAGTTCCCTAAATACAGCCCACGAGCAGTACTTC. It yields the protein CASSSSLNTAHEQYF.

The gene calls are TRBV9 and TRBJ2-3; D is perhaps TRBD1 (6 bases). The CDR3 length is 18 residues. Germline CDR1 is SGDLS and CDR2 is YYNGEE. Deletions cut 5 bases from V and 2 bases from J, with 24 bases between. The chain's CDR3 is CASSRGTPFGDNTDTQYF. Here the CDR3 DNA reads TGTGCCAGCAGTCGTGGGACCCCTTTTGGGGACAACACAGATACGCAGTATTTT.

This clone has only a few counts. The genes are TRBV5-1 and TRBJ1-4; no clear D. With 4 bases removed from V and 7 bases from J, the gap between germline ends came to 20 bases. Looked up from germline, CDR1 is SGHRS and CDR2 is YFSETQ. The CDR3 is made up of 16 amino acids. DNA of the CDR3: TGCGCCAGCAGCCCCTTAAATCTGGGAGGTGGTGAAAAACTGTTTTTT. It specifies CASSPLNLGGGEKLFF.

The genes are TRBV5-6 and TRBJ1-4; weak D call: TRBD1 (6 bases). V was cut by 2 bases and J by 8 bases, with 13 bases left in between. Per germline, CDR1 SGHDT and CDR2 YYEEEE. The length of the CDR3 is 14 residues. The CDR3 nucleotides read TGTGCCAGCAGCTTAACAGGGTCTCGAGAAAAACTGTTTTTT. Protein product: CASSLTGSREKLFF.

The chain is built from TRBV4-1 and TRBJ1-5, with 7 bases matching TRBD1. CDR3 length: 15 residues. Germline lookup yields CDR1 MGHRA and CDR2 YSYEKL. V shed 0 bases, J shed 3 bases, and the junction held 2 bases outside the gene matches. DNA for the CDR3: TGCGCCAGCAGCCAAGATAGGGGGCACAATCAGCCCCAGCATTTT. Its translation is CASSQDRGHNQPQHF.